The TCR beta chain described here comes from a study of spatial heterogeneity in lung cancer. Across the study: Compared with alpha-chain sequences, beta-chain sequences were consistently detected in greater numbers. Study-wide findings and caveats: At tumor resection, ubiquitous expanded TCRs were detected in blood more often than later.

Trimming shortened V by 3 bases and J by 6 bases, and 15 bases separated the two germline ends. The CDR3 totals 14 residues. Germline loops: CDR1 LGHDT, CDR2 YNNKEL (reference sequence). As for time point: sample taken at primary tumor resection. Tumor, nontumor lung or frozen PBMC supplied whole RNA that was sequenced unsorted. The donor population consisted of some 67 patients with untreated, early-stage non-small cell lung cancer. A distinct unique molecular identifier was carried by each TCR cDNA molecule. TCRdb fed the 5' RACE reads into MiXCR, producing one record per CDR3 protein. The top ten hold around 34% of the sample, which has about 28,000 distinct CDR3 sequences, roughly 8.4% seen once. Many counts were recorded for this clonotype. Its antigen is unidentified.

The sample consisted of PBMCs, taken at surgery. The sequence came from a female donor with early-stage non-small cell lung cancer. The rearrangement uses TRBV3-1 and TRBJ2-7, with D possibly called TRBD1 or TRBD2 (5 bases each). CDR3 sequence reads: CASSQPGRVSEQYF. CDR3 DNA: TGTGCCAGCAGCCAGCCGGGGCGGGTCAGCGAGCAGTACTTC.